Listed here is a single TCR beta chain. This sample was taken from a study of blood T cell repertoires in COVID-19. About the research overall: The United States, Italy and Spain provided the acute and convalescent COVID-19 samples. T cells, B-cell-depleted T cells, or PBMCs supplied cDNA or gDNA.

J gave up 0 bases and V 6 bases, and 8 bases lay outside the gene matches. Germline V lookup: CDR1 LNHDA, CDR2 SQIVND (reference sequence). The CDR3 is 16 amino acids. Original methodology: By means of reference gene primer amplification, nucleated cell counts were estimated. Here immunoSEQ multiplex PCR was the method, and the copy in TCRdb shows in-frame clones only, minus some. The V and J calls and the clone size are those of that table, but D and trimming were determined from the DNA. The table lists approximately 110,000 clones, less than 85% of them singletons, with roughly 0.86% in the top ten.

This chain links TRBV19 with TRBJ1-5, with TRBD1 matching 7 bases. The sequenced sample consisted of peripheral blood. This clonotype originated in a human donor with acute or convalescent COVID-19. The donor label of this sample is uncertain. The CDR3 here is CASRTTGIHSNQPQHF. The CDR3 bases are TGTGCCAGTAGGACGACAGGGATTCATAGCAATCAGCCCCAGCATTTT.